These T cell receptor beta chains were read from a single sample in a study of metastatic and nonmetastatic thyroid tumors. TCRdb reassembled clones from the PCR reads with MiXCR. Of 43,000 or so clones listed, 3.5% to 5% are singletons. Material: blood. These receptors were collected from a female donor with papillary thyroid cancer or a benign thyroid nodule (not recorded which). Some clones in this sample may be carry-over from other donors' samples. Both conserved end residues are part of each CDR3. The order of the fields is J gene, clone size, D gene, V gene, CDR3 protein, CDR3 DNA. A D gene is named only where the DNA matches it firmly. Rows give clone size only sometimes, using once, few, many, or a class for an expanded clone.

>TRBJ2-1|many|-|TRBV18
CASTLENNEQFF
TGTGCCAGCACACTTGAAAACAATGAGCAGTTCTTC
>TRBJ1-2|many|TRBD1|TRBV19
CASSIGAGGPSGYTF
TGTGCCAGTAGTATAGGGGCAGGGGGGCCGAGTGGCTACACCTTC
>TRBJ2-7|-|-|TRBV6-1
CASSRDLYEQYF
TGTGCCAGCAGTCGGGACCTCTACGAGCAGTACTTC
>TRBJ2-7|-|-|TRBV5-4
CASSLRQGRNEQYF
TGTGCCAGCAGCTTGAGGCAGGGTAGGAACGAGCAGTACTTC
>TRBJ1-1|many|TRBD1|TRBV2
CASSVDRWAFF
TGTGCCAGCAGTGTGGACAGGTGGGCTTTCTTT
>TRBJ2-3|many|-|TRBV4-1
CASSQEISTDTQYF
TGCGCCAGCAGCCAAGAGATATCGACAGATACGCAGTATTTT
>TRBJ2-6|many|-|TRBV6-6
CASSYGGSYSGANVLTF
TGTGCCAGCAGTTACGGGGGCTCCTACTCTGGGGCCAACGTCCTGACTTTC
>TRBJ1-3|many|-|TRBV7-9
CASSADSAGNTIYF
TGTGCCAGCAGCGCAGACAGTGCTGGAAACACCATATATTTT
>TRBJ2-3|-|TRBD2|TRBV6-2/TRBV6-3
CASTPGTSGESTDTQYF
TGTGCCAGCACTCCAGGGACTAGCGGAGAGAGTACAGATACGCAGTATTTT
>TRBJ1-4|many|TRBD1|TRBV25-1
CASSVGQRNEKLFF
TGTGCCAGCAGTGTGGGACAGAGGAATGAAAAACTGTTTTTT
>TRBJ2-7|-|-|TRBV12-3/TRBV12-4
CARSVGSSDYEQYF
TGTGCCAGAAGTGTGGGCTCTAGCGACTACGAGCAGTACTTC
>TRBJ1-2|large|-|TRBV6-1
CASSYLRGNIYGYTF
TGTGCCAGCAGTTATTTAAGGGGTAACATATATGGCTACACCTTC
>TRBJ1-6|-|-|TRBV30
CAWRKRGSPLHF
TGTGCCTGGAGGAAACGGGGGTCACCCCTCCACTTT
>TRBJ2-1|many|-|TRBV12-5
CASGLRWLGVGLYNEQFF
TGTGCTAGTGGTTTGCGGTGGTTGGGGGTGGGGCTCTACAATGAGCAGTTCTTC
>TRBJ1-5|many|-|TRBV27
CASSLWGVGQPQHF
TGTGCCAGCAGTTTATGGGGGGTAGGGCAGCCCCAGCATTTT
>TRBJ2-2|many|-|TRBV5-6
CASSLYEELFF
TGTGCCAGCAGCCTCTACGAGGAGCTGTTTTTT
>TRBJ1-2|many|TRBD1|TRBV2
CARLGPGQGNYGYTF
TGTGCCAGGCTAGGCCCGGGACAGGGGAACTATGGCTACACCTTC
>TRBJ1-1|-|-|TRBV6-4
CASSQSTPANTEAFF
TGTGCCAGCAGTCAATCGACCCCTGCGAACACTGAAGCTTTCTTT
>TRBJ2-2|medium-sized|-|TRBV24-1
CATSENRDTGELFF
TGTGCCACCAGTGAAAACAGGGACACCGGGGAGCTGTTTTTT
>TRBJ2-4|many|-|TRBV5-5
CASSLLAKNIQYF
TGTGCCAGCAGCTTACTAGCCAAAAACATTCAGTACTTC
>TRBJ2-2|many|-|TRBV3-1
CASSTANTGELFF
TGTGCCAGCAGCACGGCCAACACCGGGGAGCTGTTTTTT
>TRBJ2-2|few|TRBD1|TRBV5-1
CASIPTGTGVGTWELFF
TGCGCCAGCATCCCCACCGGGACAGGGGTGGGGACCTGGGAGCTGTTTTTT
>TRBJ2-7|few|-|TRBV20-1
CSASEGGGNEQYF
TGCAGTGCTAGCGAAGGGGGAGGTAACGAGCAGTACTTC
>TRBJ2-3|many|TRBD2|TRBV29-1
CSVAGTSGTFTQYF
TGCAGCGTTGCCGGGACTAGCGGGACCTTTACGCAGTATTTT
>TRBJ2-5|many|-|TRBV13
CASSFGSGLLQETQYF
TGTGCCAGCAGCTTCGGATCGGGGCTCCTTCAAGAGACCCAGTACTTC
>TRBJ1-5|many|-|TRBV25-1
CASSGQANQPQHF
TGTGCCAGCAGTGGGCAAGCCAATCAGCCCCAGCATTTT
>TRBJ2-7|many|-|TRBV29-1
CSGRTEGYEQYF
TGCAGCGGAAGGACCGAGGGATACGAGCAGTACTTC
>TRBJ1-2|-|-|TRBV5-1
CASSLQSGRISYGYTF
TGCGCCAGCAGCTTGCAGTCGGGGAGAATAAGCTATGGCTACACCTTC
>TRBJ2-3|many|-|TRBV7-9
CASSSKRTPQTQYF
TGTGCCAGCAGCTCCAAGAGAACTCCTCAGACGCAGTATTTT
>TRBJ2-7|many|TRBD2|TRBV20-1
CSARGTSGSEQYF
TGCAGTGCTAGAGGGACTAGCGGGAGCGAGCAGTACTTC
>TRBJ2-1|many|-|TRBV4-1
CASSPESTSYNEQFF
TGCGCCAGCAGTCCGGAGTCAACCTCCTACAATGAGCAGTTCTTC
>TRBJ2-1|many|-|TRBV7-8
CASSLAGVWVF
TGTGCCAGCAGCTTAGCGGGAGTGTGGGTCTTC
>TRBJ2-7|-|-|TRBV7-8
CASSLYGGQGYEQYF
TGTGCCAGCAGCTTATACGGGGGGCAGGGCTACGAGCAGTACTTC
>TRBJ1-1|few|-|TRBV18
CASSPQGGTEAFF
TGTGCCAGCTCACCACAGGGGGGAACTGAAGCTTTCTTT
>TRBJ2-3|few|-|TRBV19
CAARGVTDTQYF
TGTGCCGCCCGTGGGGTCACAGATACGCAGTATTTT
>TRBJ2-7|many|-|TRBV12-3/TRBV12-4
CASSLRASGTGEQYF
TGTGCCAGCAGTTTACGAGCCTCCGGGACTGGGGAGCAGTACTTC
>TRBJ2-6|many|-|TRBV20-1
CSARANSGANVLTF
TGCAGTGCTAGAGCTAACTCTGGGGCCAACGTCCTGACTTTC
>TRBJ2-3|many|-|TRBV5-1
CASSSLNIPDTQYF
TGCGCCAGCAGCTCGCTAAACATCCCAGATACGCAGTATTTT
>TRBJ2-1|few|-|TRBV19
CASSISARAYNEQFF
TGTGCCAGTAGTATTAGTGCCAGAGCCTACAATGAGCAGTTCTTC
>TRBJ1-2|-|-|TRBV5-1
CASSLDRVSSYGYTF
TGCGCCAGCAGCTTGGACAGGGTTTCCTCCTATGGCTACACCTTC
>TRBJ1-4|many|-|TRBV29-1
CSVRDTQGEKLFF
TGCAGCGTCCGGGACACTCAAGGGGAAAAACTGTTTTTT
>TRBJ2-7|many|-|TRBV7-9
CASSPGIEQYF
TGTGCCAGCAGCCCTGGCATCGAGCAGTACTTC
>TRBJ2-7|many|-|TRBV27
CASSLSGSYEQYF
TGTGCCAGCAGTTTATCGGGATCCTACGAGCAGTACTTC
>TRBJ2-7|-|TRBD2|TRBV20-1
CSASVGTSGTYEQYF
TGCAGTGCTAGCGTCGGGACTAGCGGTACCTACGAGCAGTACTTC
>TRBJ2-5|many|TRBD1|TRBV27
CASSSLTGPETQYF
TGTGCCAGCAGTTCCTTGACAGGGCCAGAGACCCAGTACTTC
>TRBJ1-5|-|-|TRBV19
CASSIFRVAEGQPQHF
TGTGCCAGTAGTATATTTAGAGTGGCGGAGGGTCAGCCCCAGCATTTT
>TRBJ1-2|few|TRBD1|TRBV6-2/TRBV6-3
CVSTKTGYGYTF
TGTGTCAGCACCAAGACAGGGTATGGCTACACCTTC
>TRBJ2-1|many|-|TRBV30
CAWSVGDYLPYNEQFF
TGTGCCTGGAGTGTTGGTGACTACCTGCCCTACAATGAGCAGTTCTTC
>TRBJ2-2|-|TRBD2|TRBV27
CASSLNAGGFTGELFF
TGTGCCAGCAGTTTAAACGCGGGAGGGTTCACCGGGGAGCTGTTTTTT
>TRBJ2-1|few|TRBD1|TRBV6-4
CARSDNVQGQYNEQFF
TGTGCCAGAAGCGACAATGTCCAGGGACAGTACAATGAGCAGTTCTTC
>TRBJ1-5|few|-|TRBV12-3/TRBV12-4
CASSPLCHPQHF
TGTGCCAGCAGTCCCTTATGTCATCCCCAGCATTTT
>TRBJ2-3|many|-|TRBV11-3
CASSLVGQTQYF
TGTGCCAGCAGCTTAGTCGGACAGACGCAGTATTTT
>TRBJ2-7|many|-|TRBV6-1
CASSYDGSYEQYF
TGTGCCAGCAGTTATGACGGGTCCTACGAGCAGTACTTC
>TRBJ1-1|many|-|TRBV11-3
CASSLSGGYEAFF
TGTGCCAGCAGCTTAAGCGGGGGGTATGAAGCTTTCTTT
>TRBJ1-1|many|-|TRBV12-3/TRBV12-4
CASNRESTEAFF
TGTGCCAGCAACAGGGAAAGCACTGAAGCTTTCTTT
>TRBJ1-4|few|-|TRBV20-1
CSARATGQTNEKLFF
TGCAGTGCTAGAGCGACAGGACAGACTAATGAAAAACTGTTTTTT
>TRBJ2-3|many|TRBD2|TRBV3-1
CASSRAPGLAGGYTQYF
TGTGCCAGCAGCCGAGCCCCGGGACTAGCGGGAGGATATACGCAGTATTTT
>TRBJ2-3|-|-|TRBV9
CASSVEWTRTDTQYF
TGTGCCAGCAGCGTAGAGTGGACCCGCACAGATACGCAATATTTT